The 32 T cell receptor beta chains given below trace back to one sample, sequenced in a study of T cell responses to AZD1222 COVID-19 vaccine (dated by TCRdb to about 2021). Library preparation was by the immunoSEQ multiplex PCR assay. In TCRdb, the immuneACCESS table is reduced to in-frame sequences with V and J assigned. These tables do not hold every clone; where another copy was compared, an unresolved V gene accounts for under half, and the others remain unexplained. The sample data list roughly 97,000 clones, and about 89% of these were observed just once. 3% to 4% of the sample comes from the top ten. This specimen's time point label, per the study, means: about 28 days (+/-7) after the second vaccine dose. The treatment or condition label of this sample denotes: meningococcal conjugate vaccine given as trial control. Sequencing used peripheral blood, obtained 28 days after the second dose of the MenACWY control vaccine. These receptors were obtained from an adult who received the MenACWY meningococcal vaccine as a control.

The J gene is TRBJ2-5, the V gene TRBV5-1; 13 nucleotides line up with TRBD2. V was pared by 3 bases and J by 5 bases, with 10 bases of the junction left unmatched. The CDR3 runs 17 residues. Germline-derived CDR1 and CDR2 are SGHRS and YFSETQ. For the CDR3, the DNA is TGCGCCAGCAGCTCCCGGACTAGCGGGGGTCCTGGGGAGACCCAGTACTTC. Its translation is CASSSRTSGGPGETQYF.

The chain combines TRBV7-2 with TRBJ1-5, with TRBD1 matching 7 bases. CDR1 and CDR2 from the germline V gene are SGHTA and FQGNSA. The CDR3 spans 15 residues. Trimming removed 1 base from V and 3 bases from J; junction bases left unmatched: 3. CDR3 DNA: TGTGCCAGCAGCTTAGGGGGACAGACCAATCAGCCCCAGCATTTT. This translates into CASSLGGQTNQPQHF. Looking up the rest from reference TRBV7-2 and TRBJ1-5 gives the full variable domain: GAGVSQSPSNKVTEKGKDVELRCDPISGHTALYWYRQSLGQGLEFLIYFQGNSAPDKSGLPSDRFSAERTGGSVSTLTIQRTQQEDSAVYLCASSLGGQTNQPQHFGDGTRLSIL.

This clone was observed once. The chain links TRBV7-2 to TRBJ1-2; 9 bases line up with TRBD1. The length of the CDR3 is 19 residues. The V and J ends lost 3 bases and 1 base, in that order; junction bases with no gene match: 15. CDR1 SGHTA and CDR2 FQGNSA come from the germline V gene. The CDR3 here is CASSLSSGTGRRFNYGYTF. CDR3 in DNA: TGTGCCAGCAGCTTGAGTTCCGGGACAGGGCGGCGATTTAACTATGGCTACACCTTC.

This clone was recorded once. V gene TRBV18 combines with J gene TRBJ1-1, with D perhaps TRBD1 (6 bases). V shed 6 bases and J shed 2 bases, with 19 bases lying between them. This CDR3 comprises 16 residues. Germline V gene data show CDR1 as KGHSH and CDR2 as LQKENI. The CDR3 region is CASSLDWGRSNTEAFF. In DNA, the CDR3 is TGTGCCAGCTCGCTCGATTGGGGGCGGTCCAACACTGAAGCTTTCTTT. Using reference TRBV18 and TRBJ1-1 for the parts outside the CDR3, the full variable domain is NAGVMQNPRHLVRRRGQEARLRCSPMKGHSHVYWYRQLPEEGLKFMVYLQKENIIDESGMPKERFSAEFPKEGPSILRIQQVVRGDSAAYFCASSLDWGRSNTEAFFGQGTRLTVV.

This chain uses TRBV7-9 with TRBJ1-2; no clear D gene. CDR1 is SEHNR and CDR2 is FQNEAQ in the germline V gene (reference sequence). CDR3 size: 16 residues. The germline V and J ends were trimmed by 6 bases and 6 bases, with 23 bases remaining between them. The CDR3 loop reads CASSQDGFLGFDGYTF. In DNA, the CDR3 is TGTGCCAGCAGTCAGGACGGCTTCCTGGGATTTGATGGCTACACCTTC.

V usage is TRBV27 and J usage is TRBJ2-2, with D perhaps matching TRBD1 (6 bases). The CDR3 sequence is 14 residues long. The V and J ends lost 4 bases and 11 bases respectively, with 17 bases between them. The V gene's germline CDR1 is MNHEY and CDR2 SMNVEV (reference sequence). The CDR3 bases are TGTGCCAGCAGTTCCATCAGGGGTCGGGAAGAGCTGTTTTTT. Residues: CASSSIRGREELFF.

The chain links TRBV28 to TRBJ1-2; 9 nucleotides match TRBD1. This CDR3 has 15 amino acids. Germline values: CDR1 MDHEN, CDR2 SYDVKM. The V gene end was trimmed by 1 base and the J gene end by 8 bases; junction bases not matched to a gene: 8. CDR3 in amino acids: CASSLFMGQGGGYTF. In nucleotides, the CDR3 is TGTGCCAGCAGTTTATTCATGGGACAGGGCGGAGGCTACACCTTC.

This clone appeared once. The gene calls are TRBV18 and TRBJ2-2; 9 nucleotides align to TRBD2. This CDR3 has 17 amino acids. CDR1 is KGHSH, CDR2 LQKENI, per germline. V lost 3 bases to trimming and J lost 1 base; unmatched junction nucleotides: 6. The CDR3 loop reads CASSPYLTSGNTGELFF. Written as DNA, the CDR3 is TGTGCCAGCTCACCCTACCTGACTAGCGGGAACACCGGGGAGCTGTTTTTT.

This sequence joins TRBV21-1 and TRBJ2-1; no check of the table's D call, TRBD2, against the DNA was made. TRBV21-1 counts as a pseudogene. The CDR3 totals 20 residues. CDR3 in DNA: TGTGCCAGCAGCAAAGATATGAGGACTAGCGGGGATAGCTCCTACAATGAGCAGTTCTTC. It is translated as CASSKDMRTSGDSSYNEQFF.

The chain joins TRBV18 to TRBJ1-2; a weak D match, TRBD1 (5 bases). CDR3 length: 12 amino acids. Germline CDR1 reads KGHSH; CDR2 reads LQKENI. Trimming took 3 bases from V and 8 from J, leaving 10 bases between them. CDR3: CASSPGTEGYTF. CDR3 nucleotides: TGTGCCAGCTCACCCGGGACGGAGGGCTACACCTTC.

The chain carries TRBV19 and TRBJ2-7; 9 nucleotides agree with TRBD1. The trim removed 4 bases at V and 1 base at J, leaving 5 bases unmatched. The CDR3 runs 15 residues. Germline-derived CDR1 and CDR2 are LNHDA and SQIVND (reference sequence). This chain's CDR3 is CASSSQQGASYEQYF. CDR3 DNA sequence: TGTGCCAGTAGTAGCCAACAGGGGGCATCCTACGAGCAGTACTTC.

The V call is TRBV21-1, the J call TRBJ1-2; TRBD1, the table's D call, lacks a check against the DNA. TRBV21-1 has pseudogene status. The CDR3 contains 14 residues. CDR3 amino acids: CASSKAAGAGGYTF. CDR3 bases: TGTGCCAGCAGCAAAGCGGCAGGGGCAGGGGGCTACACCTTC.

The rearrangement uses TRBV28 and TRBJ1-1; 9 nucleotides agree with TRBD1. CDR1 and CDR2 (germline): MDHEN, SYDVKM. The V gene end was trimmed by 2 bases and the J gene end by 1 base; junction bases not matched to a gene: 2. There are 15 residues in the CDR3. CDR3 loop: CASSLKGQGNTEAFF. The CDR3 bases are TGTGCCAGCAGTTTAAAGGGACAGGGGAACACTGAAGCTTTCTTT.

The chain employs TRBV18 and TRBJ2-7, with TRBD2 matching 7 bases. Trimming at V came to 6 bases and at J to 2 bases, leaving 4 bases not matched to a gene. The CDR3 has 13 amino acids. Looked up from germline, CDR1 is KGHSH and CDR2 is LQKENI. The CDR3 region is CASSDGTTYEQYF. The CDR3 nucleotides are TGTGCCAGCTCGGACGGGACTACCTACGAGCAGTACTTC.

The V gene is TRBV30, the J gene TRBJ2-5; 11 nucleotides align to TRBD2. The trim removed 0 bases at V and 1 base at J, leaving 1 base unmatched. Per germline, CDR1 GTSNPN and CDR2 SVGIG (reference sequence). The CDR3 extends over 15 amino acids. CDR3 sequence reads: CAWSVGLAGQETQYF. CDR3 DNA: TGTGCCTGGAGTGTAGGACTAGCGGGCCAAGAGACCCAGTACTTC.

This clone has only one observation. The chain uses TRBV9 and TRBJ1-2; 7 positions agree with TRBD1. CDR3 length: 15 amino acids. Trimming at V came to 3 bases and at J to 4 bases, leaving 9 bases not matched to a gene. The germline CDR1 and CDR2 sequences are SGDLS and YYNGEE. The CDR3 nucleotides read TGTGCCAGCAGCGGACAGGGATCCCTTGCCTATGGCTACACCTTC. This gives the protein CASSGQGSLAYGYTF. The full variable domain, its missing parts supplied by reference TRBV9 and TRBJ1-2, is DSGVTQTPKHLITATGQRVTLRCSPRSGDLSVYWYQQSLDQGLQFLIQYYNGEERAKGNILERFSAQQFPDLHSELNLSSLELGDSALYFCASSGQGSLAYGYTFGSGTRLTVV.

The chain joins TRBV10-3 to TRBJ2-7, with D maybe TRBD1 (6 bases). Germline lookup yields CDR1 ENHRY and CDR2 SYGVKD. The V and J ends lost 3 bases and 3 bases respectively, with 12 bases between them. CDR3 size: 14 residues. The CDR3 nucleotides read TGTGCCATCAGTGAATTTTCACAGGGCTACGAGCAGTACTTC. Protein product: CAISEFSQGYEQYF.

This chain joins TRBV5-6 and TRBJ2-5; TRBD1 might be the D (6 bases). Trimming removed 1 base at V and 11 bases at J, with 15 bases between. This CDR3 spans 13 amino acids. Germline V gene sequence: CDR1 SGHDT, CDR2 YYEEEE. The DNA for the CDR3 is TGTGCCAGCAGCTTGCCAGGGGCCGGCGGACAGTACTTC. It encodes CASSLPGAGGQYF. The variable domain in full, with the rest retrieved from reference TRBV5-6 and TRBJ2-5, is DAGVTQSPTHLIKTRGQQVTLRCSPKSGHDTVSWYQQALGQGPQFIFQYYEEEERQRGNFPDRFSGHQFPNYSSELNVNALLLGDSALYLCASSLPGAGGQYFGPGTRLLVL.

CDR3 nucleotides: TGTGCCAGCGCAACAGGGGGCGAGGGCTACACTGAAGCTTTCTTT. Translation gives CASATGGEGYTEAFF. The chain employs TRBV28 and TRBJ1-1; 9 bases agree with TRBD1. V shed 8 bases, J shed 3 bases, and the junction held 10 bases outside the gene matches. The CDR3 totals 15 residues. The germline V gene encodes CDR1 MDHEN and CDR2 SYDVKM.

V and J are TRBV24-1 and TRBJ1-5; TRBD1 agrees at 10 bases. After removal of 3 bases from V and 6 bases from J, the junction contained 7 bases not matched to a gene. Germline V CDR1 and CDR2: KGHDR, SFDVKD. This CDR3 has 16 amino acids. CDR3 sequence reads: CATSDTTTGGIQPQHF. The CDR3 nucleotides are TGTGCCACCAGTGATACGACGACAGGGGGCATTCAGCCCCAGCATTTT.

This chain connects TRBV2 to TRBJ1-5; 7 bases agree with TRBD1. The junction had 8 bases not matched to a gene; V was cut back by 8 bases and J by 4 bases. This CDR3 has 14 amino acids. The V gene's germline CDR1 is SNHLY and CDR2 FYNNEI. The CDR3 nucleotides read TGTGCCAGCGGAGAACAGGGGAGGAATCAGCCCCAGCATTTT. Translation gives CASGEQGRNQPQHF.

The rearrangement links TRBV3-1 (or the pseudogene TRBV3-2) to TRBJ1-4; perhaps TRBD1 as D (6 bases). The CDR3 length is 15 residues. Trimming removed 3 bases from V and 4 bases from J, with 12 bases in between. Germline V gives CDR1 LGHDT, CDR2 YNNKEL (reference sequence). The CDR3 DNA follows: TGTGCCAGCAGCCACCTAGGAGGGGGTAATGAAAAACTGTTTTTT. Translating gives CASSHLGGGNEKLFF.

V and J are TRBV28 and TRBJ1-2, with no clear D. V lost 4 bases and J 0 bases, leaving 9 bases between the germline ends. The germline gives CDR1 MDHEN, CDR2 SYDVKM. This CDR3 has 14 amino acids. CDR3 bases: TGTGCCAGCAGTTCCTCCGGGACTAACTATGGCTACACCTTC. This codes for CASSSSGTNYGYTF.

The V call is TRBV20-1, the J call TRBJ1-2, with D possibly TRBD1 on 5 matching bases. Germline values: CDR1 DFQATT, CDR2 SNEGSKA (reference sequence). Trimming left V 3 bases short and J 0 bases short, with 14 bases between. This CDR3 contains 15 residues. The CDR3 protein is CSASRGRSPNYGYTF. Written as DNA, the CDR3 is TGCAGTGCTAGTCGGGGGAGAAGCCCTAACTATGGCTACACCTTC.

V usage is TRBV19 and J usage is TRBJ2-1; tentatively, D is TRBD2 (5 bases). Germline CDR1 LNHDA, CDR2 SQIVND (reference sequence). The CDR3 consists of 11 residues. V was trimmed by 7 bases and J by 7 bases, leaving 8 bases between them. The DNA of the CDR3 is TGTGCCAGTACGGGGTATAATGAGCAGTTCTTC. Amino acids: CASTGYNEQFF.

CDR3 sequence: CASSNPGQGNYEQYF. In nucleotides, the CDR3 is TGTGCCAGCAGCAACCCGGGACAGGGAAACTACGAGCAGTACTTC. The chain joins TRBV5-8 to TRBJ2-7; 9 bases map to TRBD1. Germline assignment: CDR1 SGHTS and CDR2 YDEGEE. CDR3 length equals 15 residues. The ends lost 4 bases at V and 3 bases at J; junction bases unmatched: 8.

This clone was found once. V usage is TRBV28 and J usage is TRBJ2-5, with TRBD2 matching over 10 bases. The V and J ends lost 7 bases and 3 bases, in that order; junction bases with no gene match: 5. The CDR3 loop spans 14 amino acids. The germline V gene has CDR1 MDHEN and CDR2 SYDVKM. CDR3 region: CASNLSGGKETQYF. CDR3 in DNA: TGTGCCAGCAACCTTAGCGGGGGGAAAGAGACCCAGTACTTC.

The V gene is TRBV4-1, the J gene TRBJ1-4, with D hard to call. Trimming pared 1 base from V and 0 bases from J, leaving 12 bases between. The CDR3 covers 17 residues. Germline CDR1 reads MGHRA; CDR2 reads YSYEKL. Here the CDR3 DNA reads TGCGCCAGCAGCCAAGGGCAGACCCTTGCAACTAATGAAAAACTGTTTTTT. Translated, it gives CASSQGQTLATNEKLFF.

V gene TRBV27 combines with J gene TRBJ1-6; D ambiguous. Between the trimmed V and J ends, which lost 5 bases and 7 bases, there was a span of 9 bases. Per the germline V gene, CDR1 is MNHEY and CDR2 is SMNVEV (reference sequence). The length of the CDR3 is 13 residues. The CDR3 DNA sequence: TGTGCCAGCAGTCGGGTCGTGAATTCACCCCTCCACTTT. Residues: CASSRVVNSPLHF.

V usage is TRBV2 and J usage is TRBJ2-4; D is undetermined. Germline V gene data show CDR1 as SNHLY and CDR2 as FYNNEI. Trimming pared 2 bases from V and 0 bases from J, leaving 8 bases between. This CDR3 comprises 15 residues. As DNA, the CDR3 is TGTGCCAGCAGTGAAAAGGGTGTAGCCAAAAACATTCAGTACTTC. Translation gives CASSEKGVAKNIQYF.

The genes are TRBV4-2 and TRBJ1-5; no clear D. The germline gives CDR1 LGHNA, CDR2 YNFKEQ. V was cut by 3 bases and J by 3 bases, with 6 bases left in between. CDR3 size: 13 residues. The CDR3 DNA sequence: TGTGCCAGCAGCCAGGGTAACAATCAGCCCCAGCATTTT. It codes for CASSQGNNQPQHF.

This rearrangement joins TRBV6-5 to TRBJ2-5; D gene unclear. The V and J ends lost 2 bases and 5 bases respectively, with 12 bases between them. Germline loops: CDR1 MNHEY, CDR2 SVGAGI. The CDR3 has 14 residues. The CDR3 region is CASSYGFGRETQYF. CDR3 bases: TGTGCCAGCAGTTACGGTTTTGGCAGGGAGACCCAGTACTTC.